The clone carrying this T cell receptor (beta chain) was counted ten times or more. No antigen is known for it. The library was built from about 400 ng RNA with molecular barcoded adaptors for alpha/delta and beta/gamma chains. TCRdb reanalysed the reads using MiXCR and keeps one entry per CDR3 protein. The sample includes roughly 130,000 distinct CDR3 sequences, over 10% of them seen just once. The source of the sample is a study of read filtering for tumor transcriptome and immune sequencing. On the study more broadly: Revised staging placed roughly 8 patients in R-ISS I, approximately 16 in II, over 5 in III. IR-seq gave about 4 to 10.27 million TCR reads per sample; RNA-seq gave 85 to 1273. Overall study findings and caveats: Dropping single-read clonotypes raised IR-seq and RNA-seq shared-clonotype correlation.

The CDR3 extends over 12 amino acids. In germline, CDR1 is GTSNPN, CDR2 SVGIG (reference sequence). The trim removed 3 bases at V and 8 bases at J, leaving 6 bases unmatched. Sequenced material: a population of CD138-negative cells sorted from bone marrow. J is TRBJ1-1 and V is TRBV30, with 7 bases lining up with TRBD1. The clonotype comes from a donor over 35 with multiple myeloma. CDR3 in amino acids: CAWSAQGTEAFF. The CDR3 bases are TGTGCCTGGAGCGCACAGGGGACCGAAGCTTTCTTT.